The 27 T cell receptor beta chains reported below all come from one sample, sequenced in a study of T cell clones after liver transplantation. Sequencing was performed with immunoSEQ multiplex PCR; in TCRdb, only in-frame clones are kept and a portion is missing. The table has 55,000 to 70,000 clones, around 92% seen once. This specimen consisted of CD4+ T cells from blood, obtained roughly 25 months after liver transplant. Every receptor here comes from a human patient who received a liver transplant. Some T cells may have come from the graft donor.

The rearrangement links TRBV5-1 to TRBJ2-5, with 11 nucleotides matching TRBD2. Germline assignment: CDR1 SGHRS and CDR2 YFSETQ. V was clipped by 7 bases and J by 3 bases; unmatched bases: 5. The CDR3 length is 14 residues. The CDR3 region is CASHLLAGEETQYF. The CDR3 DNA reads TGCGCCAGCCATCTACTAGCGGGAGAAGAGACCCAGTACTTC.

The chain links TRBV6-6 to TRBJ2-7, with a tentative D call TRBD1 (6 bases). Trimming stripped 5 bases from V and 2 bases from J, with 16 bases between. Looked up from germline, CDR1 is MNHNY and CDR2 is SVGAGI (reference sequence). The CDR3 contains 15 residues. The DNA of the CDR3 is TGTGCCAGCAGTCAGGCGAGGGGGAACCCCTACGAGCAGTACTTC. As protein: CASSQARGNPYEQYF.

This chain uses TRBV5-4 with TRBJ2-1; 10 positions agree with TRBD1. This CDR3 is 14 amino acids long. Germline V gene lookup returns CDR1 SGHNT and CDR2 YYREEE (reference sequence). V shed 5 bases, J shed 9 bases, and the junction held 8 bases outside the gene matches. CDR3 sequence: CASSRQGARGEQFF. In DNA, the CDR3 is TGTGCCAGCAGTAGACAGGGGGCAAGGGGTGAGCAGTTCTTC.

The CDR3 reads CASSLTGQGSQPQHF. CDR3 DNA sequence: TGTGCCAGCAGTTTGACCGGACAGGGCAGTCAGCCCCAGCATTTT. This chain connects TRBV28 to TRBJ1-5; the match to TRBD1 covers 8 bases. CDR3 size: 15 residues. The germline CDR1 and CDR2 sequences are MDHEN and SYDVKM. V dropped 3 bases and J dropped 6; count of bases not matched to a gene: 7.

The chain couples TRBV11-2 to TRBJ2-7, with D tentatively TRBD2 (5 bases). V gave up 2 bases and J gave up 3 bases, with 14 bases separating them. The CDR3 has 15 residues. Germline V CDR1 and CDR2: SGHAT, FQNNGV. The DNA of the CDR3 is TGTGCCAGCAGCTTATCCGAGGGAATCAGCTACGAGCAGTACTTC. It codes for CASSLSEGISYEQYF.

The rearrangement joins TRBV11-3 to TRBJ1-1; 9 nucleotides line up with TRBD1. The germline V gene encodes CDR1 SGHNT and CDR2 YENEEA. J gave up 5 bases and V 4 bases, and 8 bases lay outside the gene matches. The CDR3 runs 15 residues. CDR3: CASSSPGQGGTEAFF. CDR3 nucleotide sequence: TGTGCCAGCAGCTCGCCGGGACAGGGAGGAACTGAAGCTTTCTTT.

The chain couples TRBV5-1 to TRBJ1-1; D is possibly TRBD1 (5 bases). The CDR3 covers 14 residues. The V end was cut by 4 bases, the J end by 5 bases, with 15 bases between. Germline CDR1 and CDR2: SGHRS and YFSETQ. The CDR3 reads CASSKQDGGTEAFF. The CDR3 DNA reads TGCGCCAGCAGCAAACAGGATGGGGGAACTGAAGCTTTCTTT.

The V gene is TRBV28, the J gene TRBJ1-4, with 8 bases identical to TRBD1. This CDR3 has 14 residues. V lost 0 bases and J lost 8; bases outside the gene matches: 2. Germline CDR1 is MDHEN and CDR2 is SYDVKM. For the CDR3, the DNA is TGTGCCAGCAGTTTATGGACAGGGGAAGAAAAACTGTTTTTT. Amino acid sequence: CASSLWTGEEKLFF.

The chain couples TRBV2 to TRBJ1-5, with no clear D. The CDR3 spans 13 residues. CDR1 is SNHLY and CDR2 is FYNNEI in the germline V gene. The V end lost 2 bases, the J end lost 11 bases, and 13 bases lay between the germline ends. The CDR3 sequence is CASSEWGPWAQHF. CDR3 DNA: TGTGCCAGCAGTGAATGGGGTCCCTGGGCCCAGCATTTT.

This clone was observed a single time. This sequence joins TRBV5-4 and TRBJ2-1; D is undetermined. CDR1 is SGHNT and CDR2 is YYREEE in the germline V gene (reference sequence). V shed 4 bases and J shed 0 bases, with 14 bases lying between them. The CDR3 is 16 residues long. CDR3 sequence reads: CASSDGKSHSYNEQFF. In DNA, the CDR3 is TGTGCCAGCAGCGACGGCAAAAGCCACTCCTACAATGAGCAGTTCTTC.

The chain couples TRBV7-9 to TRBJ2-1, with D tentatively TRBD1 or TRBD2 (5 bases each). Deletions cut 1 base from V and 0 bases from J, with 13 bases between. The CDR3 sequence is 17 residues long. Germline CDR1 reads SEHNR; CDR2 reads FQNEAQ (reference sequence). CDR3 sequence (DNA): TGTGCCAGCAGCTTAGTTGGGACGGCAAACTCCTACAATGAGCAGTTCTTC. It specifies CASSLVGTANSYNEQFF.

J is TRBJ2-1 and V is TRBV28; D assignment may be TRBD1 or TRBD2 (5 bases each). This CDR3 is built from 13 residues. Per germline, CDR1 MDHEN and CDR2 SYDVKM. Trimming removed 7 bases from V and 15 bases from J, with 22 bases in between. Here the CDR3 reads CASTSGRLMSGFF. The CDR3, as DNA: TGTGCCAGCACATCGGGACGGCTAATGAGTGGGTTCTTC.

This chain connects TRBV4-1 to TRBJ2-2, with 8 bases matching TRBD2. Germline CDR1 and CDR2: MGHRA and YSYEKL. V shed 4 bases, J shed 1 base, and the junction held 8 bases outside the gene matches. This CDR3 is 17 amino acids long. In nucleotides, the CDR3 is TGCGCCAGCAGCCCGGTCGTAGCGGGACTGAACACCGGGGAGCTGTTTTTT. Encoded protein: CASSPVVAGLNTGELFF.

This clone was seen only once. In DNA, the CDR3 is TGTGCCAGCAGTTACTCGTCAGGCTCCTACGAGCAGTACTTC. Its translation: CASSYSSGSYEQYF. The chain recombines TRBV6-5 with TRBJ2-7; D is unresolved. The CDR3 spans 14 residues. V dropped 0 bases and J dropped 0 bases, with 6 bases sitting between them. In germline, CDR1 is MNHEY, CDR2 SVGAGI.

The genes are TRBV2 and TRBJ2-1; the D is unclear. The V and J ends lost 7 bases and 3 bases respectively, with 4 bases between them. Germline values: CDR1 SNHLY, CDR2 FYNNEI. The CDR3 contains 11 residues. The CDR3 spells CASTLYNEQFF. CDR3 nucleotide sequence: TGTGCCAGCACCCTCTACAATGAGCAGTTCTTC.

V usage is TRBV7-8 and J usage is TRBJ2-2, with 7 bases that match TRBD1. Germline-derived CDR1 and CDR2 are SGHVS and FQNEAQ. The ends lost 5 bases at V and 3 bases at J; junction bases unmatched: 3. This CDR3 has 14 amino acids. This chain's CDR3 is CASSVDRDTGELFF. The DNA of the CDR3 is TGTGCCAGCAGCGTCGACAGGGACACCGGGGAGCTGTTTTTT.

The V call is TRBV10-1, the J call TRBJ2-7; possible D gene TRBD2, 5 bases. Trimming shortened V by 4 bases and J by 12 bases, and 16 bases separated the two germline ends. Germline values: CDR1 WNHNN, CDR2 SYGVQD (reference sequence). The CDR3 has 12 residues. As DNA, the CDR3 is TGCGCCAGCAGTGGGGCCGGAGGTGGTATGTACTTC. Protein sequence: CASSGAGGGMYF.

This chain uses TRBV11-3 with TRBJ1-1; D gene unclear. The CDR3 covers 13 residues. V shed 4 bases and J shed 7 bases, with 13 bases lying between them. Germline loops: CDR1 SGHNT, CDR2 YENEEA. The CDR3 sequence: CASSSNSDGEAFF. The CDR3 DNA is TGTGCCAGCAGCTCGAATAGTGACGGTGAAGCTTTCTTT.

The gene calls are TRBV9 and TRBJ2-7; TRBD1 matches at 8 bases. The CDR3 length is 14 residues. Per the germline V gene, CDR1 is SGDLS and CDR2 is YYNGEE. V was clipped by 0 bases and J by 2 bases; unmatched bases: 1. The chain's CDR3 is CASSVGQGTYEQYF. The DNA for the CDR3 is TGTGCCAGCAGCGTAGGACAGGGGACCTACGAGCAGTACTTC.

The sample holds one count of this clone. The chain uses TRBV6-5 and TRBJ2-5; D remains unclear. In germline, CDR1 is MNHEY, CDR2 SVGAGI. Trimming stripped 4 bases from V and 3 bases from J, with 12 bases between. The CDR3 has 14 amino acids. CDR3 nucleotides: TGTGCCAGCAGTTCCCCCCGCCTGGAAGAGACCCAGTACTTC. Residues: CASSSPRLEETQYF.

This chain connects TRBV27 to TRBJ2-5, with D unclear. V was cut by 5 bases and J by 2 bases, with 9 bases left in between. Germline loops: CDR1 MNHEY, CDR2 SMNVEV (reference sequence). The CDR3 covers 13 residues. DNA of the CDR3: TGTGCCAGCAGTCGACTCGGTCAAGAGACCCAGTACTTC. Its translation is CASSRLGQETQYF.

The V call is TRBV28, the J call TRBJ1-1, with D maybe TRBD1 (6 bases). Germline CDR1 is MDHEN and CDR2 is SYDVKM. This CDR3 has 14 amino acids. Trimming took off 2 bases at V and 10 bases at J, with 17 bases between the two ends. Written as DNA, the CDR3 is TGTGCCAGCAGTTTAGGGGGGGCGAGAGTTGGAGCTTTCTTT. Translated, it gives CASSLGGARVGAFF.

V gene TRBV7-9 combines with J gene TRBJ2-1, with 10 bases fitting TRBD2. The V gene end was trimmed by 9 bases and the J gene end by 8 bases; junction bases not matched to a gene: 7. This CDR3 has 13 amino acids. Germline V gene sequence: CDR1 SEHNR, CDR2 FQNEAQ (reference sequence). CDR3 sequence: CASTSGARHEQFF. The DNA for the CDR3 is TGTGCCAGTACTAGCGGGGCCCGACATGAGCAGTTCTTC.

This chain joins TRBV7-8 and TRBJ2-5; 15 nucleotides match TRBD2. The germline V gene has CDR1 SGHVS and CDR2 FQNEAQ. This CDR3 is 15 amino acids long. The J segment lost 4 bases and the V segment lost 8 bases, leaving 5 bases of the junction unmatched. CDR3 loop: CASGGLAGGGETQYF. The CDR3 nucleotides read TGTGCCAGCGGGGGACTAGCGGGAGGAGGAGAGACCCAGTACTTC.

The gene calls are TRBV10-3 and TRBJ2-5, with D possibly being TRBD1 (7 bases). The J call may be in error: the DNA end matches TRBJ2-7 better. The CDR3 runs to 16 residues. The V gene's germline CDR1 is ENHRY and CDR2 SYGVKD. Here the CDR3 DNA reads TGTGCCATCAGTGCACAGGGGACTCCCGTCTCCTACGAGCAGTACTTC. Translation: CAISAQGTPVSYEQYF.

The chain recombines TRBV10-2 with TRBJ2-3; D gene ambiguous. This CDR3 is 16 amino acids long. V lost 2 bases, J lost 7 bases, and 19 bases lay in between. Germline values: CDR1 WSHSY, CDR2 SAAADI. CDR3 DNA sequence: TGCGCCAGCAGTGAGACCGGAAACTCCCTTACGAATACGCAGTATTTT. Translation gives CASSETGNSLTNTQYF.

The chain couples TRBV10-1 to TRBJ2-1; tentatively, D is TRBD2 (5 bases). Germline CDR1 is WNHNN and CDR2 is SYGVQD (reference sequence). Trimming removed 4 bases at V and 6 bases at J, with 10 bases between. The CDR3 runs 13 residues. As DNA, the CDR3 is TGCGCCAGCAGTGGAGGGTACGCCAATGAGCAGTTCTTC. Protein: CASSGGYANEQFF.